Below are 2 T cell receptor beta chains sequenced from a single sample in a study of CD8 T cells in Susac syndrome. cDNA came from roughly 0.5 to 1 ug RNA primed by random hexamers. TCRdb independently ran MiXCR on the immunoSEQ multiplex PCR reads; one entry per CDR3 protein. The table shows 170,000 or so distinct CDR3 sequences, with about 93% occurring only once. The sequencing input was CD4+ T cells from PBMCs. Receptor source: a human donor with Susac syndrome.

The chain carries TRBV29-1 and TRBJ2-3, with 12 bases fitting TRBD1. This CDR3 region has 14 residues. The V segment lost 4 bases and the J segment 4 bases; nucleotides outside the gene matches: 3. Germline V gene sequence: CDR1 SQVTM, CDR2 ANQGSEA. The CDR3 region has the DNA TGCAGCGTTGCGGGGACAGGGGGCGCAGATACGCAGTATTTT. Translated, it gives CSVAGTGGADTQYF.

This clonotype has a single count. This chain uses TRBV6-2 or TRBV6-3 with TRBJ2-1; 8 bases align to TRBD2. The CDR3 runs to 17 residues. Germline V CDR1 and CDR2: MNHEY, SVGEGT. V dropped 2 bases and J dropped 6; count of bases not matched to a gene: 12. CDR3 residues: CASSYGWIAGKSNEQFF. In DNA form, the CDR3 reads TGTGCCAGCAGTTACGGTTGGATAGCGGGAAAAAGCAATGAGCAGTTCTTC.